The 14 T cell receptor beta chains presented below share a single source sample, sequenced in a study of radiotherapy plus CTLA-4 blockade in lung cancer. Only in-frame clones appear in the TCRdb table, and some are missing; sequencing was by immunoSEQ multiplex PCR. The table lists fewer than 45,000 clones, more than 80% of them singletons, with roughly 5% in the top ten. This sample comprised peripheral blood, obtained from a patient treated with radiotherapy plus ipilimumab. The receptors here all came from a human donor with non-small cell lung cancer who had stable disease on radiotherapy plus ipilimumab.

The CDR3 loop reads CASSQRGDGTDTQYF. The CDR3 DNA follows: TGTGCCAGCAGCCAACGGGGAGATGGGACAGATACGCAGTATTTT. The V and J genes are TRBV14 and TRBJ2-3, with D perhaps TRBD2 (5 bases). The V end lost 2 bases, the J end lost 3 bases, and 12 bases lay between the germline ends. Germline V gives CDR1 SGHDN, CDR2 FVKESK. The CDR3 has 15 amino acids.

The rearrangement links TRBV19 to TRBJ2-7, with 7 bases fitting TRBD2. The length of the CDR3 is 13 residues. Trimming removed 4 bases from V and 3 bases from J; junction bases left unmatched: 3. Germline CDR1 is LNHDA and CDR2 is SQIVND (reference sequence). The CDR3 loop is CASSNGRYYEQYF. Written as DNA, the CDR3 is TGTGCCAGTAGTAACGGGAGGTACTACGAGCAGTACTTC.

This chain uses TRBV4-2 with TRBJ1-5, with D hard to call. Germline CDR1 LGHNA, CDR2 YNFKEQ. The ends were cut back, 0 bases at V and 3 bases at J, with 12 bases in the middle. This CDR3 spans 16 amino acids. The CDR3 reads CASSQEKDSYNQPQHF. DNA of the CDR3: TGTGCCAGCAGCCAAGAAAAAGATAGCTACAATCAGCCCCAGCATTTT.

In this sample, this clone turned up once. The chain joins TRBV16 to TRBJ1-1; no clear D gene. V was shortened by 1 base and J by 1 base, with 13 bases between the two germline ends. This CDR3 has 16 amino acids. Germline-derived CDR1 and CDR2 are KGHSY and FQNENV. DNA for the CDR3: TGTGCCAGCAGCCAATGGACGGGATCCACGAACACTGAAGCTTTCTTT. As protein: CASSQWTGSTNTEAFF.

In its sample, this clone was seen a few times. The chain links TRBV4-1 to TRBJ2-2; 7 bases fit TRBD2. CDR1 MGHRA and CDR2 YSYEKL come from the germline V gene. V shed 1 base and J 5 bases; nucleotides not matched to a gene: 13. The CDR3 is made up of 18 amino acids. CDR3 in amino acids: CASSQGGLVGVGTGELFF. CDR3 bases: TGCGCCAGCAGCCAAGGCGGACTAGTGGGAGTCGGGACCGGGGAGCTGTTTTTT.

The genes are TRBV18 and TRBJ1-1; no clear D gene. CDR1 KGHSH and CDR2 LQKENI come from the germline V gene. The CDR3 loop spans 14 amino acids. V lost 3 bases, J lost 0 bases, and 8 bases lay in between. The CDR3 sequence is CASSPQKLNTEAFF. In nucleotides, the CDR3 is TGTGCCAGCTCACCTCAGAAATTGAACACTGAAGCTTTCTTT.

This clone was observed a single time. The chain's CDR3 is CASSLWQGVDEQYF. Here the CDR3 DNA reads TGTGCCAGCAGCTTGTGGCAGGGGGTTGACGAGCAGTACTTC. This sequence joins TRBV5-6 and TRBJ2-7; 7 bases fit TRBD1. Trimming took 1 base from V and 5 from J; bases not matched to a gene: 6. Germline CDR1 reads SGHDT; CDR2 reads YYEEEE. The CDR3 covers 14 residues.

V usage is TRBV9 and J usage is TRBJ2-7; 8 bases align to TRBD2. J gave up 3 bases and V 4 bases, and 6 bases lay outside the gene matches. Looked up from germline, CDR1 is SGDLS and CDR2 is YYNGEE. The CDR3 extends over 14 amino acids. CDR3 in DNA: TGTGCCAGCAGCCCGGGACTAGGGGGCTACGAGCAGTACTTC. Its protein is CASSPGLGGYEQYF.

V and J are TRBV27 and TRBJ2-2; D is possibly TRBD2 (6 bases). V lost 6 bases and J lost 5, with 19 bases in between. Germline CDR1 MNHEY, CDR2 SMNVEV (reference sequence). The CDR3 extends over 16 amino acids. Written as DNA, the CDR3 is TGTGCCAGCAGCCTAGCGCCAGTAAGGATAACCGGGGAGCTGTTTTTT. Its translation is CASSLAPVRITGELFF.

The V gene is TRBV5-1, the J gene TRBJ1-4; 11 bases map to TRBD1. The CDR3 spans 18 residues. Germline CDR1 SGHRS, CDR2 YFSETQ. Trimming at V came to 0 bases and at J to 2 bases, leaving 6 bases not matched to a gene. Written as DNA, the CDR3 is TGCGCCAGCAGCTTGGCCGGGACAGGGGGATCGACTAATGAAAAACTGTTTTTT. Amino acid sequence: CASSLAGTGGSTNEKLFF.

This clone showed up just a few times. The chain employs TRBV5-1 and TRBJ2-3; 7 nucleotides line up with TRBD2. This CDR3 has 14 amino acids. V lost 4 bases and J lost 2; bases outside the gene matches: 4. Germline CDR1 is SGHRS and CDR2 is YFSETQ. The chain's CDR3 is CASSAGLVTDTQYF. The CDR3 DNA sequence: TGCGCCAGCAGCGCCGGACTAGTCACAGATACGCAGTATTTT. The complete variable domain, with remaining parts taken from reference TRBV5-1 and TRBJ2-3, reads KAGVTQTPRYLIKTRGQQVTLSCSPISGHRSVSWYQQTPGQGLQFLFEYFSETQRNKGNFPGRFSGRQFSNSRSEMNVSTLELGDSALYLCASSAGLVTDTQYFGPGTRLTVL.

The V call is TRBV30, the J call TRBJ2-1; D is possibly TRBD2 (6 bases). This CDR3 has 14 residues. Germline CDR1 GTSNPN, CDR2 SVGIG (reference sequence). V lost 3 bases to trimming and J lost 2 bases, with 11 bases between them. The CDR3 region has the DNA TGTGCCTGGAGGCTGGAGGGAACCTACAATGAGCAGTTCTTC. As protein: CAWRLEGTYNEQFF.

The chain is built from TRBV19 and TRBJ2-1; tentative D call: TRBD2 (5 bases). V lost 6 bases to trimming and J lost 7 bases, with 19 bases between them. The germline gives CDR1 LNHDA, CDR2 SQIVND (reference sequence). This CDR3 has 15 amino acids. The CDR3 region has the DNA TGTGCCAGTAGGATTAGGTCGGGGAAGCTTAATGAGCAGTTCTTC. It encodes CASRIRSGKLNEQFF.

V is TRBV27 and J is TRBJ2-7; 7 nucleotides match TRBD1. Germline assignment: CDR1 MNHEY and CDR2 SMNVEV (reference sequence). Trimming took 3 bases from V and 2 from J; bases not matched to a gene: 4. CDR3 length: 14 amino acids. CDR3 coding DNA: TGTGCCAGCAGTTTCTCCGGGACAGCCTACGAGCAGTACTTC. Protein: CASSFSGTAYEQYF.